What follows are 7 T cell receptor beta chains derived from one specimen sequenced in a study of cytomegalovirus exposure and HLA in healthy donors. Libraries were prepared by immunoSEQ multiplex PCR; TCRdb keeps only in-frame clonotypes and omits some of them. Among approximately 46,000 clones listed, around 94% were seen once. The sequenced sample was PBMCs. The receptors shown here come from a man in his late teens or twenties in good health and CMV-seronegative.

V usage is TRBV6-4 and J usage is TRBJ1-1, with D possibly matching TRBD1 (5 bases). V lost 3 bases and J lost 1, with 9 bases in between. CDR3 length equals 14 residues. CDR1 and CDR2 (germline): MRHNA, SNTAGT. The CDR3 sequence is CASSESTGNTEAFF. CDR3 DNA sequence: TGTGCCAGCAGTGAATCCACAGGGAACACTGAAGCTTTCTTT.

The chain has TRBV30 and TRBJ2-1; TRBD2 matches 8 bases. Germline loops: CDR1 GTSNPN, CDR2 SVGIG (reference sequence). Trimming took 0 bases from V and 8 from J; bases not matched to a gene: 9. CDR3 length: 15 residues. The CDR3 sequence: CAWSVGSGTFYEQFF. The CDR3 bases are TGTGCCTGGAGTGTGGGTAGCGGGACTTTTTATGAGCAGTTCTTC.

The chain has TRBV7-2 and TRBJ1-2; 8 positions match TRBD1. Germline V CDR1 and CDR2: SGHTA, FQGNSA. J lost 5 bases, V lost 2 bases, and 7 bases had no gene match. This CDR3 is 15 amino acids long. The CDR3 spells CASSLQAGGNYGYTF. The CDR3 region has the DNA TGTGCCAGCAGCTTACAGGCAGGGGGCAATTATGGCTACACCTTC.

In its sample, this clone was seen once. The CDR3 DNA follows: TGTGCCAGCAGCTTGGACAGCTTTAATTACCAAGAGACCCAGTACTTC. This encodes CASSLDSFNYQETQYF. The chain is built from TRBV5-4 and TRBJ2-5, with D unclear. CDR3 length: 16 amino acids. The V end lost 0 bases, the J end lost 0 bases, and 12 bases lay between the germline ends. The germline V gene has CDR1 SGHNT and CDR2 YYREEE (reference sequence).

This clone has a handful of counts. The rearrangement links TRBV5-6 to TRBJ2-7; 10 bases line up with TRBD1. V shed 3 bases, J shed 3 bases, and the junction held 6 bases outside the gene matches. This CDR3 is built from 15 residues. The germline V gene has CDR1 SGHDT and CDR2 YYEEEE. The CDR3 sequence is CASSSGQGEYYEQYF. CDR3 DNA: TGTGCCAGCAGCTCCGGACAGGGGGAATACTACGAGCAGTACTTC.

The chain recombines TRBV29-1 with TRBJ2-1, with 11 bases matching TRBD2. The CDR3 loop spans 15 amino acids. V was clipped by 1 base and J by 6 bases; unmatched bases: 5. Germline loops: CDR1 SQVTM, CDR2 ANQGSEA. In nucleotides, the CDR3 is TGCAGCGTTGAAGGCACTAGCGGGAGTGTCAATGAGCAGTTCTTC. This translates into CSVEGTSGSVNEQFF.

The V call is TRBV4-2, the J call TRBJ2-7, with D tentatively TRBD1 (5 bases). Germline V lookup: CDR1 LGHNA, CDR2 YNFKEQ. This CDR3 region has 20 residues. With 0 bases removed from V and 2 bases from J, the gap between germline ends came to 26 bases. CDR3 in amino acids: CASSQEVGQHPFNLPYEQYF. The CDR3 region has the DNA TGTGCCAGCAGCCAAGAAGTTGGACAACACCCTTTTAATCTACCCTACGAGCAGTACTTC.